This T cell receptor beta chain was documented in a study of T cells after yellow fever vaccination. With V trimmed by 4 bases and J by 4 bases, 8 bases remained unmatched. This CDR3 comprises 16 residues. Per germline, CDR1 SGHRS and CDR2 YFSETQ. In TCRdb, the 5' RACE reads were re-called with MiXCR into one record per CDR3 protein. Of about 12,000 distinct CDR3 sequences listed, 4% to 6% are singletons. This clonotype was seen ten or more times. Source: PBMCs, either bulk or a sorted T-cell subset (CD4+, CD8+, memory, or dextramer-sorted; not recorded which), taken 45 days after the yellow fever booster vaccination. This clonotype was sampled from a man aged 25 to 40 who received the YFV17D yellow fever vaccine. The chain joins TRBV5-1 to TRBJ2-2, with TRBD1 matching 9 bases. CDR3 bases: TGCGCCAGCAGCACGACAGGGGACAGGGTCACCGGGGAGCTGTTTTTT. Its translation: CASSTTGDRVTGELFF.